The 17 T cell receptor beta chains presented below share a single source sample, sequenced in a study of T cell clonality in common variable immunodeficiency. Repertoires were generated with immunoSEQ multiplex PCR, while TCRdb's copy carries only in-frame clones and drops some. The sample contains 40,000 or so clones, none occurring once; roughly 6% lies in the top ten. These receptors have no identified antigens. Notes on the study in general: Fewer deletions and N-nucleotide insertions were reportedly seen in common variable immunodeficiency TCR beta sequences.

Sequencing input: peripheral blood mononuclear cells. The receptors were sampled from a human donor with common variable immunodeficiency.

Points on this clone: The read ends 3 residues early relative to the CDR3; the germline J gene fills the gap. The genes are TRBV18 and TRBJ2-4; 7 bases line up with TRBD1. The CDR3 covers 18 residues. The germline V gene has CDR1 KGHSH and CDR2 LQKENI. V was pared by 3 bases and J by 7 bases, with 18 bases of the junction left unmatched. CDR3 residues: CASSPTRTGPTEGNIQYF. CDR3 DNA (partial): TGTGCCAGCTCACCGACCCGGACAGGCCCCACCGAAGGTAACATT.

Points on this clone: Read sequence stops 3 residues before the CDR3 end, and the germline J gene provides the missing end. The rearrangement links TRBV2 to TRBJ1-6, with D uncertain. Germline CDR1 and CDR2: SNHLY and FYNNEI. Trimming left V 3 bases short and J 7 bases short, with 13 bases between. This CDR3 is built from 15 residues. The chain's CDR3 is CASSDILTENSPLHF. The DNA read from the CDR3 is TGTGCCAGCAGTGATATTTTGACTGAGAATTCACCC.

This clone came up many times. The read comes to an end 3 residues before the CDR3 does, leaving the germline J gene to fill in the end. The rearrangement joins TRBV14 to TRBJ2-5; no clear D gene. This CDR3 is built from 11 residues. The V and J ends lost 1 base and 5 bases respectively, with 2 bases between them. Germline CDR1 SGHDN, CDR2 FVKESK. CDR3 region: CASSQAETQYF. The sequenced part of the CDR3 DNA is TGTGCCAGCAGCCAAGCTGAGACC.

This clone turned up a few times. Coverage ceases 3 residues before the CDR3 finishes, and the germline J gene fills in the end. The chain has TRBV2 and TRBJ1-6; D remains ambiguous. The V gene's germline CDR1 is SNHLY and CDR2 FYNNEI. V was clipped by 5 bases and J by 7 bases, with 3 bases between them. This CDR3 spans 11 amino acids. The CDR3 spells CASSRNSPLHF. The CDR3 bases that were read are TGTGCCAGCAGTAGGAATTCACCC.

This clone was found a few times. The observed sequence ends 3 residues before the CDR3 terminus, with the missing tail filled in from the germline J gene. The chain links TRBV19 to TRBJ2-7, with 9 bases matching TRBD1. The CDR3 totals 13 residues. Germline-derived CDR1 and CDR2 are LNHDA and SQIVND (reference sequence). J lost 3 bases, V lost 7 bases, and 4 bases had no gene match. The CDR3 bases that were read are TGTGCCAGTATGGACAGGGGAGTCTACGAG. It specifies CASMDRGVYE. The full CDR3 protein reads CASMDRGVYEQYF.

This clone was found a few times. CDR3 sequence reads: CASSLTGGKETQYF. The part of the CDR3 DNA that was read is TGCGCCAGCAGCTTGACAGGCGGTAAAGAGACC. V is TRBV5-1 and J is TRBJ2-5, with a possible D match to TRBD1 (5 bases). The read gets to within 3 residues of the CDR3 end, and the germline J gene fills in the rest. CDR3 size: 14 residues. The ends were cut back, 1 base at V and 3 bases at J, with 10 bases in the middle. Germline V gives CDR1 SGHRS, CDR2 YFSETQ.

In the case of this clone: The DNA ends 3 residues before the CDR3 does, and the rest of the CDR3 is filled in from the germline J gene. V is TRBV7-9 and J is TRBJ1-3; 7 positions match TRBD1. The germline V gene has CDR1 SEHNR and CDR2 FQNEAQ (reference sequence). The V segment lost 6 bases and the J segment 5 bases; nucleotides outside the gene matches: 10. CDR3 length equals 15 residues. This CDR3 reads CASSKDREGRNTIYF. The sequenced part of the CDR3 DNA is TGTGCCAGCAGTAAAGACAGGGAAGGTCGAAACACC.

This clone has at least ten counts. The read ends 3 residues shy of where the CDR3 ends; the end is completed using the germline J gene. This chain joins TRBV4-1 and TRBJ2-7, with D possibly matching TRBD1 (5 bases). Trimming took 4 bases from V and 3 from J, leaving 7 bases between them. The germline V gene has CDR1 MGHRA and CDR2 YSYEKL. This CDR3 is built from 12 residues. The CDR3 loop is CASSLGDYEQYF. The CDR3 bases that were read are TGCGCCAGCAGCCTAGGGGACTACGAG.

This clone was detected only a few times. The DNA ends 3 residues before the CDR3 does, and the rest of the CDR3 is filled in from the germline J gene. The chain uses TRBV29-1 and TRBJ2-5, with D tentatively TRBD2 (6 bases). V was clipped by 3 bases and J by 4 bases, with 6 bases between them. The CDR3 extends over 11 amino acids. CDR1 SQVTM and CDR2 ANQGSEA come from the germline V gene. This chain's CDR3 is CSVDGGETQYF. The sequenced part of the CDR3 DNA is TGCAGCGTTGACGGGGGAGAGACC.

This clone was counted only a few times. The missing CDR3 end, 3 residues past where the read stops, is filled in from the germline J gene. The rearrangement links TRBV30 to TRBJ2-1, with D tentatively TRBD1 (6 bases). The V end lost 4 bases, the J end lost 4 bases, and 11 bases lay between the germline ends. Germline V gives CDR1 GTSNPN, CDR2 SVGIG (reference sequence). The CDR3 has 13 residues. CDR3 region: CAWKGESYNEQFF. CDR3 DNA, as far as it was read: TGTGCCTGGAAGGGGGAGTCGTACAATGAG.

This clone came up many times. Coverage ceases 3 residues before the CDR3 finishes, and the germline J gene fills in the end. The chain carries TRBV10-1 and TRBJ2-7; TRBD1 matches at 9 bases. Germline CDR1 reads WNHNN; CDR2 reads SYGVQD (reference sequence). CDR3 length: 15 amino acids. J gave up 1 base and V 5 bases, and 6 bases lay outside the gene matches. CDR3 DNA, as far as it was read: TGCGCCAGCAGTTTTACAGGGGGCCGGTCCTACGAG. It encodes CASSFTGGRSYE. The whole CDR3 is CASSFTGGRSYEQYF.

In its sample, this clone was seen a few times. The read finishes 3 residues shy of the CDR3 end, and the germline J gene is used to complete it. The V and J genes are TRBV30 and TRBJ2-3; D is perhaps TRBD1 (6 bases). The germline CDR1 and CDR2 sequences are GTSNPN and SVGIG (reference sequence). V was trimmed by 0 bases and J by 4 bases, leaving 8 bases between them. This CDR3 has 13 amino acids. The sequenced part of the CDR3 DNA is TGTGCCTGGAGTGTACAGGGCCCAGATACG. Encoded protein: CAWSVQGPDT. The whole CDR3 protein is CAWSVQGPDTQYF.

Concerning this clone itself: The missing CDR3 end, 3 residues past where the read stops, is filled in from the germline J gene. This rearrangement joins TRBV7-2 to TRBJ1-4, with D tentatively TRBD1 (6 bases). There are 15 residues in the CDR3. Trimming took 5 bases from V and 8 from J, leaving 18 bases between them. CDR1 is SGHTA, CDR2 FQGNSA, per germline. Partial CDR3 DNA: TGTGCCAGCAGCCCCGGACGGGGGGCTCAAGAAAAA. It is translated as CASSPGRGAQEK. The whole CDR3 sequence reads CASSPGRGAQEKLFF.

This clone showed up many times. The CDR3 extends 3 residues past the end of the read, so its final part is completed from the germline J gene. The chain links TRBV7-2 to TRBJ1-6; 7 positions agree with TRBD1. Germline V lookup: CDR1 SGHTA, CDR2 FQGNSA. V was clipped by 6 bases and J by 7 bases; unmatched bases: 6. The CDR3 has 14 residues. The DNA read from the CDR3 is TGTGCCAGCAGTCCGGGACAGCAGAATTCACCC. Translating it yields CASSPGQQNSP. The CDR3 in its entirety is CASSPGQQNSPLHF.

This clone has only a few counts. The read finishes 3 residues shy of the CDR3 end, and the germline J gene is used to complete it. The chain joins TRBV19 to TRBJ2-1; 12 nucleotides match TRBD1. From germline, CDR1 is LNHDA and CDR2 SQIVND (reference sequence). The CDR3 has 16 residues. With 1 base clipped from V and 9 bases from J, the junction kept 7 bases outside the gene matches. The sequenced part of the CDR3 DNA is TGTGCCAGTAGTATAGCAACGGGACAGGGGGCGGGTGAG. Residues: CASSIATGQGAGE. The complete CDR3 protein is CASSIATGQGAGEQFF.

The table lists this clone with a few counts. The missing CDR3 end, 3 residues past where the read stops, is filled in from the germline J gene. V and J are TRBV7-6 and TRBJ1-2; 8 positions match TRBD1. Germline CDR1 reads SGHVS; CDR2 reads FNYEAQ. The CDR3 contains 15 residues. V gave up 4 bases and J gave up 3 bases; unmatched junction bases: 7. The CDR3: CASSSTGEFHYGYTF. The DNA read from the CDR3 is TGTGCCAGCAGCTCGACAGGGGAGTTTCACTATGGC.

In its sample, this clone was seen many times. The read terminates 3 residues ahead of where the CDR3 ends, so the germline J gene completes it. V gene TRBV5-1 combines with J gene TRBJ1-4, with D possibly being TRBD1 (5 bases). V was shortened by 0 bases and J by 0 bases, with 6 bases between the two germline ends. The CDR3 loop spans 15 amino acids. Germline lookup yields CDR1 SGHRS and CDR2 YFSETQ. CDR3 DNA (partial): TGCGCCAGCAGCTTGGGACAGACAACTAATGAAAAA. Its protein product is CASSLGQTTNEK. The entire CDR3 is CASSLGQTTNEKLFF.